These T cell receptor beta chains were read from a single sample in a study of siplizumab effects on memory and regulatory T cells. Libraries were prepared by immunoSEQ multiplex PCR; TCRdb keeps only in-frame clonotypes and omits some of them. The sample records 98,000 or so clones, over 90% being singletons. What was sequenced was Tregs sorted from blood. The receptors were sampled from a human donor in good health. Both conserved end residues are part of each CDR3. The D gene is left open where the match is weak. Only some rows state a clone size, as once, few, many or a class for expanded clones.

NA,TRBV7-9,TRBJ2-3,TRBD2,TGTGCCAGCACCCGATCCCTAGCGGGAAAAACAGATACGCAGTATTTT,CASTRSLAGKTDTQYF
NA,TRBV18,TRBJ1-2,NA,TGTGCCAGCTCACCAGCGGGGGGAGTGGATGGCTACACCTTC,CASSPAGGVDGYTF
NA,TRBV10-3,TRBJ2-2,TRBD1,TGTGCCATCCAGGCGGGGATTGGGACAGGGAAGAACACCGGGGAGCTGTTTTTT,CAIQAGIGTGKNTGELFF
NA,TRBV25-1,TRBJ1-2,TRBD1,TGTGCCAGCAGTGAATACCCCGGACAGGCCCGAAGCTACACCTTC,CASSEYPGQARSYTF
NA,TRBV5-6,TRBJ1-4,NA,TGTGCCAGCAGCTACTACACTGTAGTCGATGAAAAACTGTTTTTT,CASSYYTVVDEKLFF
NA,TRBV7-9,TRBJ2-5,TRBD1,TGTGCCAGCACTGGGGACAGCCAACAAGAGACCCAGTACTTC,CASTGDSQQETQYF
once,TRBV4-1,TRBJ1-1,NA,TGCGCCAGCAGCCAGCCTGGGGGAGTGAACACTGAAGCTTTCTTT,CASSQPGGVNTEAFF
once,TRBV7-9,TRBJ2-2,NA,TGTGCCAGCAGCTTAGACAGGGTGAACACCGGGGAGCTGTTTTTT,CASSLDRVNTGELFF
NA,TRBV5-1,TRBJ2-7,TRBD1,TGCGCCAGCAGCTGGGGACAGCTCTACGAGCAGTACTTC,CASSWGQLYEQYF
NA,TRBV5-6,TRBJ1-4,NA,TGTGCCAGCAGCTTGGTGGGGGCCGGAAGGACTAATGAAAAACTGTTTTTT,CASSLVGAGRTNEKLFF
NA,TRBV11-3,TRBJ2-1,NA,TGTGCCAGCAGCTTATGGTCCAGGGCGAGTTACAATGAGCAGTTCTTC,CASSLWSRASYNEQFF
NA,TRBV4-2,TRBJ1-2,TRBD1,TGTGCCAGCAGCCAAGACAGGTCGACAGGGGAAAGGTATGGCTACACCTTC,CASSQDRSTGERYGYTF
NA,TRBV5-1,TRBJ2-3,TRBD2,TGCGCCAGCAGCTTGGTGTCTAGCGGGAGGTGGAAAGATACGCAGTATTTT,CASSLVSSGRWKDTQYF
NA,TRBV7-3,TRBJ2-3,TRBD2,TGTGCCAGCAGCTTCGGACTAGCGGGGACAGATACGCAGTATTTT,CASSFGLAGTDTQYF
NA,TRBV9,TRBJ2-1,NA,TGTGCCAGCAGCGTATTAGGCTACAATGAGCAGTTCTTC,CASSVLGYNEQFF
NA,TRBV6-6,TRBJ1-1,NA,TGTGCCAGCATTCCAGTTCGGCGGGGGTCGAGCACTGAAGCTTTCTTT,CASIPVRRGSSTEAFF
NA,TRBV14,TRBJ1-6,TRBD1,TGTGCCAGCAGCCCTACGCGGTTGACAGGGGGTCCCTATAATTCACCCCTCCACTTT,CASSPTRLTGGPYNSPLHF
NA,TRBV29-1,TRBJ2-4,NA,TGCAGCGCCGGGCCCCGGGACATTCAGTACTTC,CSAGPRDIQYF
NA,TRBV13,TRBJ2-3,NA,TGTGCCAGCAGCTTAGGCCTCGCACACACAGATACGCAGTATTTT,CASSLGLAHTDTQYF
NA,TRBV10-2,TRBJ1-1,TRBD1,TGCGCCAGCAGTCTACAGGGGGGTCGAACTGAAGCTTTCTTT,CASSLQGGRTEAFF
once,TRBV27,TRBJ2-6,TRBD2,TGTGCCAGCAGTTTAGGGACTAGCGGGATTGGGGCCAACGTCCTGACTTTC,CASSLGTSGIGANVLTF
NA,TRBV5-1,TRBJ2-4,TRBD2,TGCGCCAGCAGCCCGGGACTAGCGGGAGTCGGTCGAATTCAGTACTTC,CASSPGLAGVGRIQYF
NA,TRBV29-1,TRBJ1-2,TRBD1,TGCAGCGTGGGACAGGGGTTTAACTATGGCTACACCTTC,CSVGQGFNYGYTF
NA,TRBV7-9,TRBJ1-2,TRBD1,TGTGCCAGCAGCTTAGTGCGCAGGGGGGACTATGGCTACACCTTC,CASSLVRRGDYGYTF
NA,TRBV20-1,TRBJ2-1,NA,TGCAGTGCCCGCGGCCTGAGTGAGCAGTTCTTC,CSARGLSEQFF
once,TRBV12-5,TRBJ2-2,NA,TGTGCTAGTGGTTTGGGGCTCCAAAAGGGTTCCGGGGAGCTGTTTTTT,CASGLGLQKGSGELFF
NA,TRBV10-2,TRBJ1-5,TRBD1,TGCGCCAGCAGTGAGTCGACAGGGAATCAGCCCCAGCATTTT,CASSESTGNQPQHF
NA,TRBV5-1,TRBJ2-7,NA,TGCGCCAGCAGCTTGCGGGCAGAAAGCTCCTACGAGCAGTACTTC,CASSLRAESSYEQYF
NA,TRBV18,TRBJ2-7,NA,TGTGCCAGCTCACCGAGCTCCTACGAGCAGTACTTC,CASSPSSYEQYF
NA,TRBV5-6,TRBJ1-1,NA,TGTGCCAGCAGCTTGTTGGAGGGGGCTGAAGCTTTCTTT,CASSLLEGAEAFF
NA,TRBV30,TRBJ1-2,TRBD1,TGTGCCTGGAGTCACGACAGGGGGTTGCGGGGCTACACCTTC,CAWSHDRGLRGYTF
NA,TRBV5-1,TRBJ1-2,TRBD1,TGCGCCAGCAGCTCCGGGACAGGGGACTATGGCTACACCTTC,CASSSGTGDYGYTF
NA,TRBV6-5,TRBJ1-2,NA,TGTGCCAGCAGGACGTCGGGGGGGGCCGATGGCTACACCTTC,CASRTSGGADGYTF
NA,TRBV27,TRBJ1-2,NA,TGTGCCAGCAGTCCGCGGGGACTGAACTATGGCTACACCTTC,CASSPRGLNYGYTF